These T cell receptor beta chains were read from a single sample in a study of shared clonotypes between healthy human individuals. TCRdb's table, derived via immunoSEQ multiplex PCR, lists solely in-frame clones and lacks some. The repertoire holds some 700,000 clones, with around 91% as singletons. Sequencing used memory CD8+ T cells from PBMCs. These receptor sequences come from a man in his late teens or twenties in good health. Some clones in this sample may be carry-over from other donors' samples. The conserved cysteine and the conserved F or W are not part of the CDR3 here. Some rows mark clone size as missing; the rest say once, few, many or name a class of expanded clone.

clone_size,v_call,j_call,cdr3_aa
-,TRBV27,TRBJ2-2,ASSLSSDRTGELF
once,TRBV27,TRBJ2-1,ASSLSGSNEQF
once,TRBV27,TRBJ1-3,ASGLRGQGNTIY
-,TRBV2,TRBJ2-1,ASSGPSSYNEQF
few,TRBV11-1,TRBJ2-5,ASSGWAGTQETQY
-,TRBV13,TRBJ2-5,ASSGDGKETQY
-,TRBV7-9,TRBJ1-2,ASSLGQGFPLGYT
-,TRBV6-5,TRBJ2-7,ASSYSKYREDEQY
-,TRBV15,TRBJ2-3,ATSATSGGGPTDTQY
-,TRBV4-1,TRBJ1-5,ASSQEVGVRNQPQH
-,TRBV7-9,TRBJ2-1,ASSPPQKPYNEQF
-,TRBV7-6,TRBJ1-1,ASSLAGGPQGRAEAF
-,TRBV4-1,TRBJ2-1,ASSQDNQVFAPNEQF
-,TRBV11-2,TRBJ2-1,ASSEGPRHEQF
once,TRBV27,TRBJ1-4,ASRPLRGSDRNEKLF
-,TRBV28,TRBJ1-1,ASSLSPPRTGAEAF
once,TRBV6-1,TRBJ2-1,ASVVGANINEQF
-,TRBV27,TRBJ2-1,ASSLNAYNEQF
-,TRBV28,TRBJ2-1,ASNRGGRAGGNEQF
-,TRBV6-1,TRBJ2-3,ASSELEGDRGSDTQY
-,TRBV7-3,TRBJ1-1,ASSLYGGELGTEAF
-,TRBV7-9,TRBJ2-5,ASSLAWQQETQY
-,TRBV7-2,TRBJ2-1,ASRDRQGVYNEQF
-,TRBV5-8,TRBJ2-7,ASSTSTGATYEQY
-,TRBV9,TRBJ2-6,ASSVPRTGSGANVLT
-,TRBV28,TRBJ2-4,ASSFLAGRENIQY
-,TRBV4-1,TRBJ2-5,ASSQETSGSTVTQY